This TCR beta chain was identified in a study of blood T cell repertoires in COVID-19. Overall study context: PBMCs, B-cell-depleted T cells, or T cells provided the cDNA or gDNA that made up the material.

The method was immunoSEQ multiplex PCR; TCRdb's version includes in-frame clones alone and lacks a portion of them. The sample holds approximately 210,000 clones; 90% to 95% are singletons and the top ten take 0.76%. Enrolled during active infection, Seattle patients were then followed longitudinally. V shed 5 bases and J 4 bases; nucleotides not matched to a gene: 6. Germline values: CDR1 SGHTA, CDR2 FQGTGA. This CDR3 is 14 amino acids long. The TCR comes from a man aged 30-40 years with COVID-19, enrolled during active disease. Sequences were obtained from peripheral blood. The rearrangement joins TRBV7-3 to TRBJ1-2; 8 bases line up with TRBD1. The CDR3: CASSPTGDGYGYTF. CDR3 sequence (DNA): TGTGCCAGCAGCCCGACAGGGGATGGCTATGGCTACACCTTC.